The 8 T cell receptor beta chains given below trace back to one sample, sequenced in a study of cytomegalovirus exposure and HLA in healthy donors. Primers for the PCR totalled 60 Vbeta and 13 Jbeta. Libraries were prepared by immunoSEQ multiplex PCR; TCRdb keeps only in-frame clonotypes and omits some of them. The sample holds over 90,000 clones; 65% to 85% are singletons and the top ten take under 20%. What was sequenced was PBMCs. Receptors were obtained from a woman aged 55 to 70 in good health and CMV-seropositive.

This chain connects TRBV4-2 to TRBJ2-5, with TRBD2 identical over 11 bases. CDR1 and CDR2 from the germline V gene are LGHNA and YNFKEQ. J was trimmed by 5 bases and V by 1 base; bases with no gene match: 6. The CDR3 sequence is 16 residues long. The DNA of the CDR3 is TGTGCCAGCAGCCAAGGGTCGACTAGCGGGGTGGAGACCCAGTACTTC. Translation: CASSQGSTSGVETQYF.

The chain carries TRBV9 and TRBJ2-7, with 8 nucleotides matching TRBD2. The V gene's germline CDR1 is SGDLS and CDR2 YYNGEE. After removal of 4 bases from V and 3 bases from J, the junction contained 9 bases not matched to a gene. The CDR3 is 15 residues long. The CDR3 is CASSPGGGEVYEQYF. The CDR3 DNA reads TGTGCCAGCAGCCCCGGGGGGGGCGAAGTCTACGAGCAGTACTTC.

This chain joins TRBV28 and TRBJ1-2, with unresolved D. V was pared by 2 bases and J by 8 bases, with 12 bases between. Germline CDR1 reads MDHEN; CDR2 reads SYDVKM. The CDR3 runs to 13 residues. The CDR3 loop reads CASSLRQASGYTF. DNA for the CDR3: TGTGCCAGCAGTTTAAGGCAGGCGAGCGGCTACACCTTC.

The chain employs TRBV15 and TRBJ2-1; 8 bases are a match to TRBD2. Unmatched junction bases numbered 8, after V lost 4 bases and J lost 9 bases. The CDR3 extends over 14 amino acids. Germline CDR1 reads LNHNV; CDR2 reads YYDKDF (reference sequence). CDR3 sequence: CATSTPGLGIEQFF. The CDR3 region has the DNA TGTGCCACCAGCACTCCGGGACTAGGGATTGAGCAGTTCTTC.

This chain uses TRBV9 with TRBJ1-1; 7 bases are shared with TRBD1. CDR1 and CDR2 (germline): SGDLS, YYNGEE. This CDR3 has 15 amino acids. The trim removed 3 bases at V and 7 bases at J, leaving 12 bases unmatched. The CDR3 DNA sequence: TGTGCCAGCAGCGCCCGTCCCGGGACAGAAGATGAAGCTTTCTTT. Protein sequence: CASSARPGTEDEAFF.

The DNA of the CDR3 is TGCGCCAGCAGCCTCGGACTAGCGGGAGTATCATCGTCTTACAATGAGCAGTTCTTC. It translates to CASSLGLAGVSSSYNEQFF. The chain employs TRBV4-1 and TRBJ2-1; 13 bases align to TRBD2. The CDR3 length is 19 residues. Germline values: CDR1 MGHRA, CDR2 YSYEKL. V lost 4 bases to trimming and J lost 4 bases; unmatched junction nucleotides: 13.

The gene calls are TRBV29-1 and TRBJ2-7; a possible D gene is TRBD2 (7 bases). V lost 2 bases to trimming and J lost 3 bases, with 17 bases between them. Germline V lookup: CDR1 SQVTM, CDR2 ANQGSEA. The CDR3 runs to 15 residues. The CDR3 protein is CSVEIVRAGHYEQYF. CDR3 coding DNA: TGCAGCGTTGAAATAGTTCGAGCGGGACACTACGAGCAGTACTTC.

V is TRBV30 and J is TRBJ2-1, with D possibly being TRBD2 (6 bases). This CDR3 is built from 15 residues. Trimming removed 0 bases at V and 5 bases at J, with 14 bases between. Germline values: CDR1 GTSNPN, CDR2 SVGIG (reference sequence). CDR3 in amino acids: CAWSVAGTINNEQFF. CDR3 sequence (DNA): TGTGCCTGGAGTGTCGCGGGGACGATAAACAATGAGCAGTTCTTC.